This T cell receptor (beta chain) was recorded in a study of OX40 agonist ivuxolimab in advanced cancers. Whole-study context: Participants, 75% to 85% male, averaged approximately 56 years of age, ranging from about 23 to 85.

Sequencing was performed with immunoSEQ multiplex PCR; in TCRdb, only in-frame clones are kept and a portion is missing. The repertoire holds approximately 42,000 clones, with approximately 86% as singletons. Germline loops: CDR1 MNHNY, CDR2 SVGAGI (reference sequence). V was trimmed by 0 bases and J by 0 bases, leaving 5 bases between them. This CDR3 is 14 amino acids long. This chain uses TRBV6-6 with TRBJ1-1; no reliable D call. The specimen was CD4+ or CD8+ T cells sorted from blood, collected in a trial of the OX40 agonist ivuxolimab. This sequence originates from an adult with an advanced solid tumor such as melanoma, head and neck, liver or kidney cancer. CDR3 sequence reads: CASSYSRLNTEAFF. In DNA form, the CDR3 reads TGTGCCAGCAGTTACTCGAGGTTGAACACTGAAGCTTTCTTT.